The source of this T cell receptor (beta chain) is a study of blood T cell repertoires in COVID-19. For the study at large: The United States, Italy and Spain were the sources of the acute and convalescent COVID-19 samples. Sample material is recorded as cDNA or gDNA derived from T cells, B-cell-depleted T cells, or PBMCs.

In the authors' workflow: Researchers report that nucleated cell counts were estimated from reference gene primer amplification. Assay: immunoSEQ multiplex PCR; the TCRdb copy retains only in-frame clones and omits some. That table gives V, J and clone size, and the DNA gave D and trimming. The table has fewer than 70,000 clones, about nine tenths seen once. There are 14 residues in the CDR3. Germline V gives CDR1 MDHEN, CDR2 SYDVKM. Trimming took off 3 bases at V and 8 bases at J, with 14 bases between the two ends. Material for sequencing was peripheral blood. This receptor was obtained from an elderly woman with active COVID-19. The gene calls are TRBV28 and TRBJ2-1; possibly TRBD1 for D (6 bases). DNA for the CDR3: TGTGCCAGCAGTTTCCGCCCCAGGGGACATGAGCAGTTCTTC. This sequence encodes CASSFRPRGHEQFF.